The TCR beta chain described here comes from a study of shared clonotypes between healthy human individuals. Study details: Three CD4 naive, three CD4 memory, two CD8 naive and one CD8 memory plate were used per donor.

Clones were read by immunoSEQ multiplex PCR, and TCRdb kept only the in-frame ones, dropping some. The table includes roughly 2,500,000 clones, roughly 93% detected once. V shed 4 bases and J shed 6 bases, with 7 bases lying between them. The CDR3 runs 12 residues. Germline values: CDR1 SGHRS, CDR2 YFSETQ. As concerns this clone: What it binds is unknown.

Study-wide findings and caveats: When compared with the clonotypes that were shared by all four sorted-subset donors, the non-shared clonotypes turned out to have lower generation probabilities. Sampling covered nothing but blood. Tissue TCR repertoires likely differ from those found in blood.

This sequence was found in a man between 18 and 29 years old in good health. Some clones in this sample may be carry-over from other donors' samples. The source material was naive CD4+ T cells from PBMCs. Subset reported: CD45RA+ positively selected. V gene TRBV5-1 combines with J gene TRBJ2-2; the D is unclear. The CDR3 region has the DNA TGCGCCAGCAGCGACTTAGCCGGGGAGCTGTTTTTT. Amino acids: CASSDLAGELFF. Supplemented by reference TRBV5-1 and TRBJ2-2, the full variable domain reads KAGVTQTPRYLIKTRGQQVTLSCSPISGHRSVSWYQQTPGQGLQFLFEYFSETQRNKGNFPGRFSGRQFSNSRSEMNVSTLELGDSALYLCASSDLAGELFFGEGSRLTVL.